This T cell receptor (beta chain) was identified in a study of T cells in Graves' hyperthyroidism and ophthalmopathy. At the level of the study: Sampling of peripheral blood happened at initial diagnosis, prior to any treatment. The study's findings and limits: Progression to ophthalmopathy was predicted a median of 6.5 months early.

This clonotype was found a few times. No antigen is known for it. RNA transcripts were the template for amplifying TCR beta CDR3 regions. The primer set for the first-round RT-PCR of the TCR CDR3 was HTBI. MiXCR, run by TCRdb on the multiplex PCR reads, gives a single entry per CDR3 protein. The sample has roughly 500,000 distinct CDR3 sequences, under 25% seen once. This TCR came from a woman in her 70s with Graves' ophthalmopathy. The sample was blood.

CDR3 coding DNA: TGTGCCAGCAGTCCCAACCAGGACGGGGAGCTGTTTTTT. It is translated as CASSPNQDGELFF. The chain is built from TRBV7-6 and TRBJ2-2; D gene uncertain. The CDR3 consists of 13 residues. Germline values: CDR1 SGHVS, CDR2 FNYEAQ. Trimming cost V 6 bases and J 7 bases, with 12 bases left between them.